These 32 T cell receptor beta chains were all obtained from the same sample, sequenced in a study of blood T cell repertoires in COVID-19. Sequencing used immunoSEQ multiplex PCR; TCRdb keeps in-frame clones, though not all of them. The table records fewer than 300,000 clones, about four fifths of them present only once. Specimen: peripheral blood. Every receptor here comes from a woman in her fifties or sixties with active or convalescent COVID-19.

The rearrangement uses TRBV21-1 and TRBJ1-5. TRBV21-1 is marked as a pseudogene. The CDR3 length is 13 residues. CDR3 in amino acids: CASRVEYNQPQHF. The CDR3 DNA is TGTGCCAGCAGAGTAGAGTATAATCAGCCCCAGCATTTT.

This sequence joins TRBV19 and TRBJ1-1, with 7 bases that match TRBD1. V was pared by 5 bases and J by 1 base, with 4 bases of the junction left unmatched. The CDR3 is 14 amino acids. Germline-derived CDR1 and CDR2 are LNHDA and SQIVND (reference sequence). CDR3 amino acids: CASSFRDRNTEAFF. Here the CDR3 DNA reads TGTGCCAGTAGTTTTCGGGACAGGAACACTGAAGCTTTCTTT.

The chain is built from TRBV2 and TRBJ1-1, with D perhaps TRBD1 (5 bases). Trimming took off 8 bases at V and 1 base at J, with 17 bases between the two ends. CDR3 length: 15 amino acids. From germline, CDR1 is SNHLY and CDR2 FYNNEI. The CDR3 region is CASVLYGTANTEAFF. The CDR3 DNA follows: TGTGCCAGCGTCCTCTACGGGACTGCGAACACTGAAGCTTTCTTT.

CDR3 in amino acids: CASSALAGGQYF. CDR3 DNA: TGTGCCAGCAGCGCGCTAGCGGGGGGGCAGTATTTT. The chain links TRBV9 to TRBJ2-3; 11 bases are a match to TRBD2. The CDR3 is 12 residues long. The germline gives CDR1 SGDLS, CDR2 YYNGEE. V lost 3 bases to trimming and J lost 11 bases; unmatched junction nucleotides: 2.

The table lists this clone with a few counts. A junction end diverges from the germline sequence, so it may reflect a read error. The CDR3 DNA follows: TGCGCCAGCAGCCAAGATAGGGGGACAGGGGGACGGAAACGGTTTTTT. This translates into CASSQDRGTGGRKRFF. J is TRBJ1-4 and V is TRBV4-1; 11 bases align to TRBD1. The germline CDR1 and CDR2 sequences are MGHRA and YSYEKL. This CDR3 has 16 residues.

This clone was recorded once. In DNA, the CDR3 is TGCGCCAGCAGCCCGACAGTAGACGGCTACGAGCAGTACTTC. Translation gives CASSPTVDGYEQYF. V gene TRBV5-1 combines with J gene TRBJ2-7, with D perhaps TRBD1 (5 bases). With 4 bases removed from V and 3 bases from J, the gap between germline ends came to 14 bases. Germline-derived CDR1 and CDR2 are SGHRS and YFSETQ. The CDR3 extends over 14 amino acids. Filled out from reference TRBV5-1 and TRBJ2-7, the complete variable domain reads KAGVTQTPRYLIKTRGQQVTLSCSPISGHRSVSWYQQTPGQGLQFLFEYFSETQRNKGNFPGRFSGRQFSNSRSEMNVSTLELGDSALYLCASSPTVDGYEQYFGPGTRLTVT.

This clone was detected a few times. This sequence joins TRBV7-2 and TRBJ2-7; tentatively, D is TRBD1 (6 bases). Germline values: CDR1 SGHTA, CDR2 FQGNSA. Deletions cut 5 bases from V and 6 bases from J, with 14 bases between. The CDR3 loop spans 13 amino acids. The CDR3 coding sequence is TGTGCCAGCAGCGTCTCACCAGGGGTCGAGCAGTACTTC. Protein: CASSVSPGVEQYF.

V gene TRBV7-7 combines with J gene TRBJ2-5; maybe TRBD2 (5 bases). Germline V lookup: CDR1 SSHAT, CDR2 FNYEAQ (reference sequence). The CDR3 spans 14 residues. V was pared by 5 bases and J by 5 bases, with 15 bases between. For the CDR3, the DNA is TGTGCCAGCAGCCTCGGGGTGAAGGTCGAGACCCAGTACTTC. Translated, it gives CASSLGVKVETQYF.

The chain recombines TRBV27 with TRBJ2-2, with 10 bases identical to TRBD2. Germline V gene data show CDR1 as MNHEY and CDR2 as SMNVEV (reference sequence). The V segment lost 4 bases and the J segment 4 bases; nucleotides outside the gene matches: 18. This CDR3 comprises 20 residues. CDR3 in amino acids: CASSSRLQRGGRASTGELFF. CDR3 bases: TGTGCCAGCAGTTCACGACTACAGCGGGGGGGCCGAGCGAGCACCGGGGAGCTGTTTTTT.

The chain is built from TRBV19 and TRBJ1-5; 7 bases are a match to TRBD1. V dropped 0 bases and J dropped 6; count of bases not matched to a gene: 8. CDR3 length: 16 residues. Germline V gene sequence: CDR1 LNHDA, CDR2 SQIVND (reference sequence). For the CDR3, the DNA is TGTGCCAGTAGTATAGATCTTGACAGGGTATTTCAGCCCCAGCATTTT. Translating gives CASSIDLDRVFQPQHF.

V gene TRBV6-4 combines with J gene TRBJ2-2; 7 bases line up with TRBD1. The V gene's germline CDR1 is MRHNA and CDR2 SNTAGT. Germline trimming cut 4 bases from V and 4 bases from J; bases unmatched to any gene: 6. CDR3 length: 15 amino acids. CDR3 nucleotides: TGTGCCAGCAGTGCAGAGACAGGGCCCACCGGGGAGCTGTTTTTT. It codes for CASSAETGPTGELFF.

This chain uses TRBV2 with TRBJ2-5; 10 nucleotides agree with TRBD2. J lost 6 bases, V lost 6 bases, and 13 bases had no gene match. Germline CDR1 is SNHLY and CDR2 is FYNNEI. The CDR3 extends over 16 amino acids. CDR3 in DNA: TGTGCCAGCAGGTCGGGTAGCGGGGGGTTAACGAAGACCCAGTACTTC. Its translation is CASRSGSGGLTKTQYF. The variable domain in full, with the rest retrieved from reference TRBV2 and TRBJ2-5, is EPEVTQTPSHQVTQMGQEVILRCVPISNHLYFYWYRQILGQKVEFLVSFYNNEISEKSEIFDDQFSVERPDGSNFTLKIRSTKLEDSAMYFCASRSGSGGLTKTQYFGPGTRLLVL.

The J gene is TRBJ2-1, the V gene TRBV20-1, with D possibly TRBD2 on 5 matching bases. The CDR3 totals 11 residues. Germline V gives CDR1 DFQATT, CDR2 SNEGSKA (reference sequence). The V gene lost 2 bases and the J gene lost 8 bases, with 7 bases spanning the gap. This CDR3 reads CSARMDYEQFF. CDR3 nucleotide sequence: TGCAGTGCTAGAATGGACTATGAGCAGTTCTTC.

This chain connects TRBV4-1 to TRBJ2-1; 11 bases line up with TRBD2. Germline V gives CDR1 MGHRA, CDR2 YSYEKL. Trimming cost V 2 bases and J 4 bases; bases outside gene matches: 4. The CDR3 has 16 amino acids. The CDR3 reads CASSQLLAGVYNEQFF. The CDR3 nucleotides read TGCGCCAGCAGCCAATTACTAGCGGGGGTGTACAATGAGCAGTTCTTC.

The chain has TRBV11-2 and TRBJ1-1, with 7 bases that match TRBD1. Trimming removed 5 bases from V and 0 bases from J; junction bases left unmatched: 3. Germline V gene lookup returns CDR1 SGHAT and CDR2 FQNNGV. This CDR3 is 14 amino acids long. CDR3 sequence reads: CASSQGGMNTEAFF. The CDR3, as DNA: TGTGCCAGCAGCCAGGGGGGCATGAACACTGAAGCTTTCTTT.

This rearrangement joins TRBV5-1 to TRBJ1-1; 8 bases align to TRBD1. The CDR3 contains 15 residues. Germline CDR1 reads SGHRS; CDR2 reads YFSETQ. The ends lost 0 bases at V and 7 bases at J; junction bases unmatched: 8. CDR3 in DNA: TGCGCCAGCAGCTTGGCAGGGGGCGGTCAATTTGAAGCTTTCTTT. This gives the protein CASSLAGGGQFEAFF.

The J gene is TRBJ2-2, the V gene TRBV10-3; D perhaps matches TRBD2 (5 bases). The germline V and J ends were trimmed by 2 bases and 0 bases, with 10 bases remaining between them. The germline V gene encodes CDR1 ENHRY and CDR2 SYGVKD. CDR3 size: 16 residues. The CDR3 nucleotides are TGTGCCATCAGTGAGCCCTCCGGGGCGAACACCGGGGAGCTGTTTTTT. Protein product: CAISEPSGANTGELFF.

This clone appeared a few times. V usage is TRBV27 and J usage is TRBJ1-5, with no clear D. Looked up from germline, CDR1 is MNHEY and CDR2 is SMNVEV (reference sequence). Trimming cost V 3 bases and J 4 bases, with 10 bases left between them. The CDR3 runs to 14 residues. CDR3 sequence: CASSLSPLNQPQHF. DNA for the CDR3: TGTGCCAGCAGTTTGTCCCCCTTAAATCAGCCCCAGCATTTT.

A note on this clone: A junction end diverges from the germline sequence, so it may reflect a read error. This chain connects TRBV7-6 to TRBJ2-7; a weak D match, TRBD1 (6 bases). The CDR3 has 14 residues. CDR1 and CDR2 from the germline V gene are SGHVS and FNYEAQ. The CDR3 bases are TGTGCCAGCAGCTTAGAGGTGGGGGCCTATGAGCAGTACTTC. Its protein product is CASSLEVGAYEQYF. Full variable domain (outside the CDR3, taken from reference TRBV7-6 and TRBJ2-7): GAGVSQSPRYKVTKRGQDVALRCDPISGHVSLYWYRQALGQGPEFLTYFNYEAQQDKSGLPNDRFSAERPEGSISTLTIQRTEQRDSAMYRCASSLEVGAYEQYFGPGTRLTVT.

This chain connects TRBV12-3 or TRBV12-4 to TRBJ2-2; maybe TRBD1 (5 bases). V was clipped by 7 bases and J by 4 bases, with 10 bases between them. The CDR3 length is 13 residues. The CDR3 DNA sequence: TGTGCCAGCAAAAATGACAGCACCGGGGAGCTGTTTTTT. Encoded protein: CASKNDSTGELFF.

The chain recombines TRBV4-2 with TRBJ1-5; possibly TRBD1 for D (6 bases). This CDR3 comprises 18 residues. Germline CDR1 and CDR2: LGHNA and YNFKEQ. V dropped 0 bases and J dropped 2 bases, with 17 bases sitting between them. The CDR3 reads CASSQDPQGRRGNQPQHF. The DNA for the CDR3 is TGTGCCAGCAGCCAAGACCCACAGGGCAGGCGGGGCAATCAGCCCCAGCATTTT.

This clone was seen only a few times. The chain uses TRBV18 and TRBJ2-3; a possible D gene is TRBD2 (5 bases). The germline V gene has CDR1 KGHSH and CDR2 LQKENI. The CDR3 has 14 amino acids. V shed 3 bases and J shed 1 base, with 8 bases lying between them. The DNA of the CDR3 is TGTGCCAGCTCACCGTTGAGGGGCACAGATACGCAGTATTTT. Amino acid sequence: CASSPLRGTDTQYF.

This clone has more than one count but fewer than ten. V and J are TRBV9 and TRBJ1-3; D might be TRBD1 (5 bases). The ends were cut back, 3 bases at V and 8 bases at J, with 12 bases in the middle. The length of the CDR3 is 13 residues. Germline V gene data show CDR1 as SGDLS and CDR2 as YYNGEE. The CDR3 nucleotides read TGTGCCAGCAGCGCGGACACAGGCTACACCATATATTTT. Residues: CASSADTGYTIYF.

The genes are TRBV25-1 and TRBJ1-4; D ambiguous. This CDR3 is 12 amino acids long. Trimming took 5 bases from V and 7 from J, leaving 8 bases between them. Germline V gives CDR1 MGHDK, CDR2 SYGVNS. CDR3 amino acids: CASSRGSEKLFF. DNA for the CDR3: TGTGCCAGCAGTCGGGGAAGTGAAAAACTGTTTTTT.

CDR3 residues: CVSLITPSSYNEQFF. The CDR3 DNA is TGTGTTTCCCTCATTACCCCGAGCTCCTACAATGAGCAGTTCTTC. The chain combines TRBV7-2 with TRBJ2-1; no firm D call. This CDR3 region has 15 residues. Per the germline V gene, CDR1 is SGHTA and CDR2 is FQGNSA.

CDR3 sequence (DNA): TGTGCCAGCAGGCCCCCGGAGGGCGTGAACACTGAAGCTTTCTTT. It encodes CASRPPEGVNTEAFF. The chain links TRBV11-2 to TRBJ1-1; no clear D gene. CDR1 is SGHAT, CDR2 FQNNGV, per germline. Trimming took off 6 bases at V and 0 bases at J, with 14 bases between the two ends. The CDR3 runs 15 residues.

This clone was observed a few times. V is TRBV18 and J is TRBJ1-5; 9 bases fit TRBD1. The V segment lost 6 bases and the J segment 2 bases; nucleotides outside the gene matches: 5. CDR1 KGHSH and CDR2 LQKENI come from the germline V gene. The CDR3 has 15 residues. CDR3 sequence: CASSRDRVGNQPQHF. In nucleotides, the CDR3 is TGTGCCAGCTCGCGGGACAGGGTGGGCAATCAGCCCCAGCATTTT.

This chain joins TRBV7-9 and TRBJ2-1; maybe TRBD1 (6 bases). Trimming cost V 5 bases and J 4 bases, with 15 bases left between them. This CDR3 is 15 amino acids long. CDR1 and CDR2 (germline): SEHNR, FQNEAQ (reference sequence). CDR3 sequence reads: CASSARDKAYNEQFF. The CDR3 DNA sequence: TGTGCCAGCAGCGCCCGGGACAAGGCTTACAATGAGCAGTTCTTC.

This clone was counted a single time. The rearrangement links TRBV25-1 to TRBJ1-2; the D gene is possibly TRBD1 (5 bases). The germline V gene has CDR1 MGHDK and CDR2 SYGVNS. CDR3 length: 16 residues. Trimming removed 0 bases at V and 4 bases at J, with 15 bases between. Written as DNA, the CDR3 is TGTGCCAGCAGTGAATATAGTAACGGGGGAATCTATGGCTACACCTTC. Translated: CASSEYSNGGIYGYTF.

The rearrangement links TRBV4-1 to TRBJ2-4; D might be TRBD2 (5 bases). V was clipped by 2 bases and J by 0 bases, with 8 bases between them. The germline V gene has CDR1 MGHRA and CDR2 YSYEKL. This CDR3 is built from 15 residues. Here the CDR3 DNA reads TGCGCCAGCAGCCAACCAGGACTAGCCAAAAACATTCAGTACTTC. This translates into CASSQPGLAKNIQYF.

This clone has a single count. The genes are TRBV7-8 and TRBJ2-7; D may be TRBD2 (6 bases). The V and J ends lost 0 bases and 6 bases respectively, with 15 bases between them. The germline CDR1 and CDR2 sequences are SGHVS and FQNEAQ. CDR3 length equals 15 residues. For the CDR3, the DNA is TGTGCCAGCAGCTTAGCAGGGACTTCGGAGATCGAGCAGTACTTC. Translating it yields CASSLAGTSEIEQYF.

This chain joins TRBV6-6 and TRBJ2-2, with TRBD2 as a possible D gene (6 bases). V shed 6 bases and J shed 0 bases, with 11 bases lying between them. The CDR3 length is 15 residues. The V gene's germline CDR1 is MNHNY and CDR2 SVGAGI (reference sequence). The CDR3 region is CASSTGLTNTGELFF. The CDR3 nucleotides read TGTGCCAGCAGCACGGGACTCACGAACACCGGGGAGCTGTTTTTT.